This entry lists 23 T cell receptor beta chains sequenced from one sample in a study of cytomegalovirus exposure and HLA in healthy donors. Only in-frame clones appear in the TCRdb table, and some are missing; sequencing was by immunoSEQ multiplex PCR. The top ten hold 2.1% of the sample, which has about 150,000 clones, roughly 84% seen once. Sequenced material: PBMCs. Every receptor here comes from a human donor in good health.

The CDR3 bases are TGTGCCAGCAGCCCCGACAGAAACTTTGGAAACACCATATATTTT. This translates into CASSPDRNFGNTIYF. V usage is TRBV5-6 and J usage is TRBJ1-3; D may be TRBD1 (5 bases). There are 15 residues in the CDR3. In germline, CDR1 is SGHDT, CDR2 YYEEEE. The V end was cut by 4 bases, the J end by 3 bases, with 14 bases between.

CDR3 region: CASSLDSGGRGYTF. As DNA, the CDR3 is TGTGCCAGCAGTTTAGACTCAGGGGGCCGCGGCTACACCTTC. The gene calls are TRBV27 and TRBJ1-2; 8 nucleotides match TRBD1. Per germline, CDR1 MNHEY and CDR2 SMNVEV (reference sequence). V lost 2 bases, J lost 8 bases, and 7 bases stayed unmatched. CDR3 length equals 14 residues.

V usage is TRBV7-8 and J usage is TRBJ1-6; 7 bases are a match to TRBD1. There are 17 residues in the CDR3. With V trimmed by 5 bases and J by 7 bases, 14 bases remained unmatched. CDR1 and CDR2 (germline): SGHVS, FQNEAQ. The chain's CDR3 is CASSAPATGPRNSPLHF. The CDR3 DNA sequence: TGTGCCAGCAGCGCCCCCGCGACAGGGCCGCGCAATTCACCCCTCCACTTT.

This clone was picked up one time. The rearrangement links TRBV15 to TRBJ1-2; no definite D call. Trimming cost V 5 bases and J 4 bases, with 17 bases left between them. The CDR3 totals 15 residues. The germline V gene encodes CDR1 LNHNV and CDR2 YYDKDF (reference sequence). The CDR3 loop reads CATSPSEGHVYGYTF. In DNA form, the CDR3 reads TGTGCCACCAGCCCTAGTGAAGGTCACGTCTATGGCTACACCTTC.

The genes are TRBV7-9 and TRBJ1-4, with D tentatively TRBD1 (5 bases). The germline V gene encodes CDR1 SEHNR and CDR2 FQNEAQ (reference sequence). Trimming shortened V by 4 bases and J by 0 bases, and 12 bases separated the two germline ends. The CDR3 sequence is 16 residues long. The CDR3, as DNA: TGTGCCAGCAGCTCGGGACTCCTCGCAACTAATGAAAAACTGTTTTTT. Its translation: CASSSGLLATNEKLFF. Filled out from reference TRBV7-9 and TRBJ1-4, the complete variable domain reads DTGVSQNPRHKITKRGQNVTFRCDPISEHNRLYWYRQTLGQGPEFLTYFQNEAQLEKSRLLSDRFSAERPKGSFSTLEIQRTEQGDSAMYLCASSSGLLATNEKLFFGSGTQLSVL.

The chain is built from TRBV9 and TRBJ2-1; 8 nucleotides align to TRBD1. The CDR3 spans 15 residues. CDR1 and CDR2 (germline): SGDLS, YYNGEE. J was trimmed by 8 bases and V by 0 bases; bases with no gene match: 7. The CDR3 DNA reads TGTGCCAGCAGCGTAGTAGCCGCAGGGGGCTATGAGCAGTTCTTC. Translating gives CASSVVAAGGYEQFF. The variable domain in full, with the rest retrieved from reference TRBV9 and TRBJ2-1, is DSGVTQTPKHLITATGQRVTLRCSPRSGDLSVYWYQQSLDQGLQFLIQYYNGEERAKGNILERFSAQQFPDLHSELNLSSLELGDSALYFCASSVVAAGGYEQFFGPGTRLTVL.

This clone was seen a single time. CDR3 sequence: CASSLIAGGSTDTQYF. The CDR3 nucleotides read TGTGCCAGCAGCTTAATAGCGGGGGGGAGCACAGATACGCAGTATTTT. This rearrangement joins TRBV7-3 to TRBJ2-3; 11 bases align to TRBD2. The length of the CDR3 is 16 residues. Germline V gives CDR1 SGHTA, CDR2 FQGTGA. V was clipped by 1 base and J by 0 bases; unmatched bases: 0.

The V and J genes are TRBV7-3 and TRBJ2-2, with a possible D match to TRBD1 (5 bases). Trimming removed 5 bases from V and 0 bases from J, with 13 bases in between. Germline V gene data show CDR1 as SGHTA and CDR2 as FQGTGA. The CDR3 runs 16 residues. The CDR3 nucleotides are TGTGCCAGCAGCCGTACAGGAACCTCGAACACCGGGGAGCTGTTTTTT. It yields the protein CASSRTGTSNTGELFF. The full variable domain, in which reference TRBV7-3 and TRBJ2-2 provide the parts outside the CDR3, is GAGVSQTPSNKVTEKGKYVELRCDPISGHTALYWYRQSLGQGPEFLIYFQGTGAADDSGLPNDRFFAVRPEGSVSTLKIQRTERGDSAVYLCASSRTGTSNTGELFFGEGSRLTVL.

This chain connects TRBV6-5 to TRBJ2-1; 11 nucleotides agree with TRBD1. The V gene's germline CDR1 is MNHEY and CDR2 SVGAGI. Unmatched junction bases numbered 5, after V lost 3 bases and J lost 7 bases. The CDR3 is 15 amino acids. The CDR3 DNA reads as TGTGCCAGCAGTTATGGACAGGGGGCCTTTAATGAGCAGTTCTTC. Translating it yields CASSYGQGAFNEQFF.

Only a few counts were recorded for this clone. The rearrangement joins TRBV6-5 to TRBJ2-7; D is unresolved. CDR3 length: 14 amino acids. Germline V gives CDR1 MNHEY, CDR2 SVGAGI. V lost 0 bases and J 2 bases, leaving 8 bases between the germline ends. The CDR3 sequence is CASSYSWSTYEQYF. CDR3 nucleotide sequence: TGTGCCAGCAGTTACTCCTGGAGCACCTACGAGCAGTACTTC.

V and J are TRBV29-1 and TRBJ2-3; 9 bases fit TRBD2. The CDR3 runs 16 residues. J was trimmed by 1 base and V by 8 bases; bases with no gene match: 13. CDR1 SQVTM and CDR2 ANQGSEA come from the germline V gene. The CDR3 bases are TGCAGCATCCAGGGGAGCGGGGGGAGGGGCACAGATACGCAGTATTTT. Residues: CSIQGSGGRGTDTQYF.

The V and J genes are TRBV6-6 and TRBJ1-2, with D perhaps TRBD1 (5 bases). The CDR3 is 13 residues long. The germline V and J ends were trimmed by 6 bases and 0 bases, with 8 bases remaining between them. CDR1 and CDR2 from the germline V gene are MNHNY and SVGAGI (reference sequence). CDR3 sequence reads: CASRPQANYGYTF. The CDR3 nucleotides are TGTGCCAGCAGACCACAGGCTAACTATGGCTACACCTTC.

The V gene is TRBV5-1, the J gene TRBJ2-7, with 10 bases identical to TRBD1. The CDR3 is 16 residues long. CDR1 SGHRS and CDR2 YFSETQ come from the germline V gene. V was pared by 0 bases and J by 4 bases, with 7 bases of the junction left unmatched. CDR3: CASSLGQGALSYEQYF. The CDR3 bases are TGCGCCAGCAGCTTGGGACAGGGGGCGCTTTCATACGAGCAGTACTTC. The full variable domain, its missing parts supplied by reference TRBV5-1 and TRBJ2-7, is KAGVTQTPRYLIKTRGQQVTLSCSPISGHRSVSWYQQTPGQGLQFLFEYFSETQRNKGNFPGRFSGRQFSNSRSEMNVSTLELGDSALYLCASSLGQGALSYEQYFGPGTRLTVT.

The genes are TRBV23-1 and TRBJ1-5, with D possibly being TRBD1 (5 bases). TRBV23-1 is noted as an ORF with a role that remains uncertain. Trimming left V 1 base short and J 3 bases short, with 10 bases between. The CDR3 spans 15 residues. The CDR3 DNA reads TGCGCCAGCAGTCAATTCCAGGGAAACAATCAGCCCCAGCATTTT. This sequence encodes CASSQFQGNNQPQHF.

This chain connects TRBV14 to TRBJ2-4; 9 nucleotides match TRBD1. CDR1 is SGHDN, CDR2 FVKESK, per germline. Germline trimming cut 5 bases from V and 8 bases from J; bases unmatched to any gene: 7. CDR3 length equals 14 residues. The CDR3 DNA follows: TGTGCCAGCAGCTTAGGACAGGGGAGTCACATTCAGTACTTC. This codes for CASSLGQGSHIQYF.

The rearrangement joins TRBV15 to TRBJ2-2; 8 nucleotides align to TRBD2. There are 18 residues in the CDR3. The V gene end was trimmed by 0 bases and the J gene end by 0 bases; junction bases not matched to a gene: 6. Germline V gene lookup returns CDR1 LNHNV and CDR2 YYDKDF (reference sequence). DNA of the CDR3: TGTGCCACCAGCAGAGATCAAATAGCGGGGACGAACACCGGGGAGCTGTTTTTT. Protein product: CATSRDQIAGTNTGELFF.

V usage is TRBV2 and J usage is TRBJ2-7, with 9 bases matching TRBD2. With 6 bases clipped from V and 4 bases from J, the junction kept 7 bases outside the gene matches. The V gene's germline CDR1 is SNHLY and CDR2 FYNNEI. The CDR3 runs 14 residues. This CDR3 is CASRVAGVDYEQYF. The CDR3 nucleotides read TGTGCCAGCAGGGTAGCGGGGGTAGATTACGAGCAGTACTTC.

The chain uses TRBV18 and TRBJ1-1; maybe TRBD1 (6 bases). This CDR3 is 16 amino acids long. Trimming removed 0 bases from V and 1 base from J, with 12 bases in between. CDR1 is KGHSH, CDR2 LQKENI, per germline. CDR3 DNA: TGTGCCAGCTCACCACCAAACACAGGGTCGAACACTGAAGCTTTCTTT. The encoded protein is CASSPPNTGSNTEAFF.

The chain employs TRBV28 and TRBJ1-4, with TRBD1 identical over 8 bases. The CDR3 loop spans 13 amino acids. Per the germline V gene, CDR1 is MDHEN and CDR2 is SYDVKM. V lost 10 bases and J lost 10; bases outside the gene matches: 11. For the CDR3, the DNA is TGTGCCACCGGAGGCAGGGGGCTAGGAAAACTGTTTTTT. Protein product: CATGGRGLGKLFF.

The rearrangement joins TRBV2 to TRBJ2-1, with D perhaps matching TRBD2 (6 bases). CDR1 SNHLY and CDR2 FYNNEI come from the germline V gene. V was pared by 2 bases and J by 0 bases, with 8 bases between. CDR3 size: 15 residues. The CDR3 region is CASSESGLSYNEQFF. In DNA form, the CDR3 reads TGTGCCAGCAGTGAAAGCGGGCTCTCCTACAATGAGCAGTTCTTC.

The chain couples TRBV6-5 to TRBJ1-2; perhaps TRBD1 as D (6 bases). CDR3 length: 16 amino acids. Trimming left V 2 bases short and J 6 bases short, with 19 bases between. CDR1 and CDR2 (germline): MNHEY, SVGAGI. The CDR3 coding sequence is TGTGCCAGCAGTTACAAAGGGGGTAGTGGAGGACATGGCTACACCTTC. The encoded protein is CASSYKGGSGGHGYTF.

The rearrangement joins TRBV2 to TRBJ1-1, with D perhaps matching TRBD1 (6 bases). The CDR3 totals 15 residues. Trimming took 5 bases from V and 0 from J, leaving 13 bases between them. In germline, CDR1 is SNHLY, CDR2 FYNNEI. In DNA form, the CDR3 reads TGTGCCAGCAGTCCGGGACAATGGTTGAACACTGAAGCTTTCTTT. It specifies CASSPGQWLNTEAFF.

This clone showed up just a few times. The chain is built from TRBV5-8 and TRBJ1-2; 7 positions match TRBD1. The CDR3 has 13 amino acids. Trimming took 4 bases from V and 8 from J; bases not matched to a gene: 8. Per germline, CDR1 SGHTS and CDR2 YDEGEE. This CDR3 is CASSRTGVGGYTF. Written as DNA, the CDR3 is TGTGCCAGCAGCCGAACAGGGGTCGGGGGCTACACCTTC.